There are many counts of the clone carrying this T cell receptor (beta chain). What it binds is unknown. Hyperthyroidism patients were newly diagnosed, had disease duration under 2 months, and were aged 18 to 65 years. Pregnant or lactating patients were excluded, as were those with uncontrolled infection or other autoimmune disease. Fresh peripheral blood, 10 ml, yielded the PBMCs. Researchers amplified the TCR beta CDR3 regions from RNA transcripts. An initial round of RT-PCR targeting the TCR CDR3 relied on the HTBI primer set. TCRdb itself ran the multiplex PCR reads through MiXCR, one entry per CDR3 protein. This table holds approximately 710,000 distinct CDR3 sequences, 17% found once. The source of the sample is a study of T cells in Graves' hyperthyroidism and ophthalmopathy. Study-level results: Appearing also in blood were most of the thyroid clonotypes expanded above 0.001.

The receptor's source is a man aged 50-59 years with Graves' hyperthyroidism. Source material: blood.

The CDR3 sequence: CASSLLAGRAHSYNEQFF. The CDR3 DNA is TGTGCCAGCAGTTTACTGGCGGGTAGGGCCCACTCCTACAATGAGCAGTTCTTC. The chain employs TRBV27 and TRBJ2-1; possibly TRBD2 for D (5 bases). The CDR3 spans 18 residues. CDR1 is MNHEY and CDR2 is SMNVEV in the germline V gene (reference sequence). Between the trimmed V and J ends, which lost 2 bases and 0 bases, there was a span of 17 bases.